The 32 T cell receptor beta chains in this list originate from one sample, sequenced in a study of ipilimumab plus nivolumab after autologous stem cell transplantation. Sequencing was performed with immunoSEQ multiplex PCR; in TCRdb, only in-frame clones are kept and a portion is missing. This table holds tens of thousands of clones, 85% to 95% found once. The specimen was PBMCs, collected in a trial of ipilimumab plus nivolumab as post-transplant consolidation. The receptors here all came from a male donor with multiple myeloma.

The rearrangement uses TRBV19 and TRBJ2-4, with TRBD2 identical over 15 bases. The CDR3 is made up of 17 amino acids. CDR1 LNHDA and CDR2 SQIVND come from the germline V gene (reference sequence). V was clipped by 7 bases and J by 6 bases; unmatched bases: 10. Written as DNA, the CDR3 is TGTGCCAGTACCGCGGGACTAGCGGGGGGCAGGGTAAACATTCAGTACTTC. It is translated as CASTAGLAGGRVNIQYF.

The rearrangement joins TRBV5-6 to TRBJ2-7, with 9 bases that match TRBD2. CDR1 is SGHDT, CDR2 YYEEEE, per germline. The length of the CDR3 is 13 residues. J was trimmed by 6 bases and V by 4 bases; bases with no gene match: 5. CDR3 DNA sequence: TGTGCCAGCAGCCCCCTAGCGGGGACCGAGCAGTACTTC. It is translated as CASSPLAGTEQYF. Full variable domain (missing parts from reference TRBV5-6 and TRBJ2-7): DAGVTQSPTHLIKTRGQQVTLRCSPKSGHDTVSWYQQALGQGPQFIFQYYEEEERQRGNFPDRFSGHQFPNYSSELNVNALLLGDSALYLCASSPLAGTEQYFGPGTRLTVT.

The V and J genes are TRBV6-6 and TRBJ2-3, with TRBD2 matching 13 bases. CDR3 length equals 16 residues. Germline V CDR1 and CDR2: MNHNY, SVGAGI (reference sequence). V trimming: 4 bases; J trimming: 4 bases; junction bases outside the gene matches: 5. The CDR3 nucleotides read TGTGCCAGCAGTTGGACTAGCGGGAGAACTTCAGATACGCAGTATTTT. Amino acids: CASSWTSGRTSDTQYF.

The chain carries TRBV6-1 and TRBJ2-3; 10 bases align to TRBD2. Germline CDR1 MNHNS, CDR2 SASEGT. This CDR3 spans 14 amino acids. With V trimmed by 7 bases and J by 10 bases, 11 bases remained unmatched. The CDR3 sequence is CASKSGLALASQYF. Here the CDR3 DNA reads TGTGCCAGCAAATCGGGACTAGCGCTAGCCTCGCAGTATTTT.

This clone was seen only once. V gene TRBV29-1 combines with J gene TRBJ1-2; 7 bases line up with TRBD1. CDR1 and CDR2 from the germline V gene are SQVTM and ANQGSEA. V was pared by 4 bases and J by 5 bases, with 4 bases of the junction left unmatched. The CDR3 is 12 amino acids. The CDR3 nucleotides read TGCAGCGTTGGGGACAGCGCTTATGGCTACACCTTC. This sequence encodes CSVGDSAYGYTF. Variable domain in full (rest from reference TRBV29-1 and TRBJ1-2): SAVISQKPSRDICQRGTSLTIQCQVDSQVTMMFWYRQQPGQSLTLIATANQGSEATYESGFVIDKFPISRPNLTFSTLTVSNMSPEDSSIYLCSVGDSAYGYTFGSGTRLTVV.

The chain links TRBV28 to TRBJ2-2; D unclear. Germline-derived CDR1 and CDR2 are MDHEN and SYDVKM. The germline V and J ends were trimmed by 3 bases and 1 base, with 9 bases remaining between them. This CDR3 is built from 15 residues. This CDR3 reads CASSFWILNTGELFF. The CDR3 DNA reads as TGTGCCAGCAGTTTTTGGATCCTGAACACCGGGGAGCTGTTTTTT.

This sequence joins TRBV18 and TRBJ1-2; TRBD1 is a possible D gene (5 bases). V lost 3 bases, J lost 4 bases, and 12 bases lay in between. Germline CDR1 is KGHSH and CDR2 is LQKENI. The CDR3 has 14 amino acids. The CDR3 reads CASSPSQGSYGYTF. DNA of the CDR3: TGTGCCAGCTCACCTTCCCAGGGCAGCTATGGCTACACCTTC.

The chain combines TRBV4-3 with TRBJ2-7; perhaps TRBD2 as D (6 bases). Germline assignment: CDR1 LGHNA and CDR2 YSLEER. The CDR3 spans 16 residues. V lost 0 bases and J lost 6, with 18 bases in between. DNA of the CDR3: TGCGCCAGCAGCCAAGATAGAAGCGGGTATTTATCCGAGCAGTACTTC. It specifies CASSQDRSGYLSEQYF.

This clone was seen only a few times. The chain's CDR3 is CASSRYAEAFF. The CDR3, as DNA: TGTGCCAGCAGCAGATACGCGGAAGCTTTCTTT. V gene TRBV2 combines with J gene TRBJ1-1, with D unresolved. V lost 6 bases to trimming and J lost 8 bases, with 10 bases between them. This CDR3 has 11 amino acids. Germline CDR1 reads SNHLY; CDR2 reads FYNNEI.

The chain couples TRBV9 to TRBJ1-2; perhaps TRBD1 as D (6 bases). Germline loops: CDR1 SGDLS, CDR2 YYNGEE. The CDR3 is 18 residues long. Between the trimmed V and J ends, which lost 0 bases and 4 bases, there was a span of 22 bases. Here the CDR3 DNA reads TGTGCCAGCAGCGTAGGAACCACAGGGAGTAAAGAAGCCTATGGCTACACCTTC. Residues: CASSVGTTGSKEAYGYTF.

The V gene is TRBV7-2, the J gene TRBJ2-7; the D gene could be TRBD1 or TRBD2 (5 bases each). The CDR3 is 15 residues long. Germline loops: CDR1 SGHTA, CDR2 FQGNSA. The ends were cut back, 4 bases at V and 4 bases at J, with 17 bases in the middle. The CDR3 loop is CASSSRDGSLYEQYF. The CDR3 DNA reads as TGTGCCAGCAGCTCCCGGGACGGATCCCTTTACGAGCAGTACTTC.

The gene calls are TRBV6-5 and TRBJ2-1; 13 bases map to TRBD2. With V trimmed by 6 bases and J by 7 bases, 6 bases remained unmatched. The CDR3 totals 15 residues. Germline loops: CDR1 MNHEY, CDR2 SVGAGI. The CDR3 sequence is CASSNGLAGENEQFF. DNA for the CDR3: TGTGCCAGCAGCAACGGACTAGCGGGAGAGAATGAGCAGTTCTTC.

CDR3 in DNA: TGTGCCAGCTCAACCGGAGGACAGCTCCGCTACAATGAGCAGTTCTTC. It is translated as CASSTGGQLRYNEQFF. This chain connects TRBV18 to TRBJ2-1, with a weak D call TRBD1 (6 bases). This CDR3 comprises 16 residues. The V and J ends lost 5 bases and 3 bases respectively, with 17 bases between them. Germline CDR1 reads KGHSH; CDR2 reads LQKENI.

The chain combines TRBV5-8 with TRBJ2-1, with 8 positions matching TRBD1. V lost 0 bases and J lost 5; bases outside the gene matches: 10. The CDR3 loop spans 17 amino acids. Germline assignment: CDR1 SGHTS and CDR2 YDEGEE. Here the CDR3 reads CASSLVRRGRENNEQFF. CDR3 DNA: TGTGCCAGCAGCTTGGTCCGCAGGGGGCGGGAAAACAATGAGCAGTTCTTC.

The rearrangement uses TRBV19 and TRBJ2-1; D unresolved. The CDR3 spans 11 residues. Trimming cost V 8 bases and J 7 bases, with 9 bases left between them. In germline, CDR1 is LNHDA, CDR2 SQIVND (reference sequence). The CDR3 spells CASGPLNEQFF. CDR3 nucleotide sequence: TGTGCCAGTGGGCCTCTTAATGAGCAGTTCTTC. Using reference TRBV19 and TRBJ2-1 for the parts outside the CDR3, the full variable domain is DGGITQSPKYLFRKEGQNVTLSCEQNLNHDAMYWYRQDPGQGLRLIYYSQIVNDFQKGDIAEGYSVSREKKESFPLTVTSAQKNPTAFYLCASGPLNEQFFGPGTRLTVL.

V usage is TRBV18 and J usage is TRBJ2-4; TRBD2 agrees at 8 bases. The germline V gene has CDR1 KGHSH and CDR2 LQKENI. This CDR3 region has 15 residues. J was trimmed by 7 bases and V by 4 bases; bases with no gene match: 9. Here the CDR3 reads CASSQNGGAGNIQYF. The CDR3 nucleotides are TGTGCCAGCTCACAGAACGGGGGGGCCGGGAACATTCAGTACTTC.

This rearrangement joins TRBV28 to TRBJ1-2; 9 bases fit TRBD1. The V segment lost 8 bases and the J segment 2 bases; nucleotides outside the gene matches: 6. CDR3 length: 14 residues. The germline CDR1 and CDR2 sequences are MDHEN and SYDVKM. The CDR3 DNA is TGTGCCAGCGGGGACAGGGCCCGAAACTATGGCTACACCTTC. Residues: CASGDRARNYGYTF.

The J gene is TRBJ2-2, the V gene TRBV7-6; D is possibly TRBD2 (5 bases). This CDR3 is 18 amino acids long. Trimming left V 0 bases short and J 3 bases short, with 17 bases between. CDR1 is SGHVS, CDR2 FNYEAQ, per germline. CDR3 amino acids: CASSLAPPGRGDTGELFF. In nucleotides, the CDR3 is TGTGCCAGCAGCTTAGCGCCGCCGGGCCGGGGTGACACCGGGGAGCTGTTTTTT.

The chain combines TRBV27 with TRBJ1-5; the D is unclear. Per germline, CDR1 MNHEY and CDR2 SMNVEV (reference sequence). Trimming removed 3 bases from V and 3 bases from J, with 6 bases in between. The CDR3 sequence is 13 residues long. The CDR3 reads CASSFRVNQPQHF. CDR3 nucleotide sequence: TGTGCCAGCAGTTTTAGAGTCAATCAGCCCCAGCATTTT.

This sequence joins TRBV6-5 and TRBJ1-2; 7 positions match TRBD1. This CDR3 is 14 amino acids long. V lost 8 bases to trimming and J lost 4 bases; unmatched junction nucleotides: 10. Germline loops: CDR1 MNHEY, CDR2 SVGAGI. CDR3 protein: CASRRTGAAYGYTF. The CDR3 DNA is TGTGCCAGCCGGAGAACAGGGGCGGCCTATGGCTACACCTTC.

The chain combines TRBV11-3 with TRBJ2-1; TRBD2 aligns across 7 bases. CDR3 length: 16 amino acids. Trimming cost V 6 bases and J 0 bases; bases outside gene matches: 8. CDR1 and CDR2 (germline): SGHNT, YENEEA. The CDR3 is CASSRSSGVSYNEQFF. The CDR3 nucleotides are TGTGCCAGCAGTCGATCCAGCGGGGTCTCCTACAATGAGCAGTTCTTC.

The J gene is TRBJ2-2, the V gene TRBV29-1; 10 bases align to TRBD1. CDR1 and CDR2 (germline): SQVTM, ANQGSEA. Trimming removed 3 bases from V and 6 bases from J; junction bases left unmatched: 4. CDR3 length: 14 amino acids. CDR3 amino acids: CSVDGTGAAGELFF. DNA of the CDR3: TGCAGCGTTGATGGGACAGGGGCCGCCGGGGAGCTGTTTTTT.

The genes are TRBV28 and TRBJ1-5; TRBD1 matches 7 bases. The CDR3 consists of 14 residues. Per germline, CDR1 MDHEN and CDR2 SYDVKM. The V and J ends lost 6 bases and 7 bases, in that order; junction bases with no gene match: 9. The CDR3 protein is CASREQGPPQPQHF. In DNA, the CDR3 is TGTGCCAGCAGGGAACAGGGGCCCCCACAGCCCCAGCATTTT.

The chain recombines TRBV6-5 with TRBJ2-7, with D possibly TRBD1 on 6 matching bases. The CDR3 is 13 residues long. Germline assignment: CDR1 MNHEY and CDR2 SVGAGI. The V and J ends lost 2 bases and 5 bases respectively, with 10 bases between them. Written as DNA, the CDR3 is TGTGCCAGCAGTTACGACAGGACCGACGAGCAGTACTTC. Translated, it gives CASSYDRTDEQYF.

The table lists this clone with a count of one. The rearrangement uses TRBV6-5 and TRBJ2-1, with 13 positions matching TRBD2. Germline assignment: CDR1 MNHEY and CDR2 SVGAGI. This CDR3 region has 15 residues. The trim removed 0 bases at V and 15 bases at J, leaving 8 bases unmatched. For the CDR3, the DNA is TGTGCCAGCAGTTACTCTGCGACTAGCGGGGGGAATCTGTTCTTC. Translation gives CASSYSATSGGNLFF.

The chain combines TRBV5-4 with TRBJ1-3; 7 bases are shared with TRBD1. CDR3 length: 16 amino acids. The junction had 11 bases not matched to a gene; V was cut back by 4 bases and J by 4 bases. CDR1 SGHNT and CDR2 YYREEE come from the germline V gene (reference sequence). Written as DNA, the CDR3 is TGTGCCAGCAGCATACGACAGGGAGCTACGGGAAACACCATATATTTT. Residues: CASSIRQGATGNTIYF.

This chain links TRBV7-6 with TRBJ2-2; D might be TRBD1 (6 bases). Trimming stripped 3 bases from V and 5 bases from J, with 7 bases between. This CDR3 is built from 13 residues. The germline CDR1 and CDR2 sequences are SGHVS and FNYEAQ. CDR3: CASSFTGTGELFF. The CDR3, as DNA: TGTGCCAGCAGCTTCACAGGGACCGGGGAGCTGTTTTTT.

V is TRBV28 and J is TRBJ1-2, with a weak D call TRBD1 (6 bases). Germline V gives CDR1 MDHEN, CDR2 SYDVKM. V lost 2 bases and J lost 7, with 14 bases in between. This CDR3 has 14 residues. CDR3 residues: CASSLLPGDSGYTF. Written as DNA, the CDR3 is TGTGCCAGCAGTTTACTACCAGGGGACTCTGGCTACACCTTC.

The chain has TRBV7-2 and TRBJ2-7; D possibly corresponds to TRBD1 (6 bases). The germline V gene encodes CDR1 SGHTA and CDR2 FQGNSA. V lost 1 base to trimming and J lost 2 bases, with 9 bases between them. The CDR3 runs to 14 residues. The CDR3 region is CASSLGGHTYEQYF. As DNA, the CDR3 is TGTGCCAGCAGCTTAGGGGGACATACCTACGAGCAGTACTTC.

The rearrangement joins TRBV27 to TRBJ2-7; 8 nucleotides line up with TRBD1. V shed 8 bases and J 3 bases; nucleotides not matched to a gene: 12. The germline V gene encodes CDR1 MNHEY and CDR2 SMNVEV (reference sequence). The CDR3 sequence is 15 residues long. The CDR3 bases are TGTGCCAGCGGCTATCTCAGGGGGCCCGTCTACGAGCAGTACTTC. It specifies CASGYLRGPVYEQYF.

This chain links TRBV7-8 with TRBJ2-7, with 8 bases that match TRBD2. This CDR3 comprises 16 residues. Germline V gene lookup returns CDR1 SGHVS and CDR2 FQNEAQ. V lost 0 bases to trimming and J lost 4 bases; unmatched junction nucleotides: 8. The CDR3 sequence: CASSLAEISGIYEQYF. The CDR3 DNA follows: TGTGCCAGCAGCTTAGCTGAGATTAGCGGGATTTACGAGCAGTACTTC. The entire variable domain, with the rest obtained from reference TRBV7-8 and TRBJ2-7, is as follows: GAGVSQSPRYKVAKRGQDVALRCDPISGHVSLFWYQQALGQGPEFLTYFQNEAQLDKSGLPSDRFFAERPEGSVSTLKIQRTQQEDSAVYLCASSLAEISGIYEQYFGPGTRLTVT.

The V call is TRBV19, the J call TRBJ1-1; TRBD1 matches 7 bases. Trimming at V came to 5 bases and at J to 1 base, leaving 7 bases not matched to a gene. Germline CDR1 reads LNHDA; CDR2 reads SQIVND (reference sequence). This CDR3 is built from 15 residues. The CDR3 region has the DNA TGTGCCAGTAGTCCACGGGACAGAGCGAACACTGAAGCTTTCTTT. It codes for CASSPRDRANTEAFF.